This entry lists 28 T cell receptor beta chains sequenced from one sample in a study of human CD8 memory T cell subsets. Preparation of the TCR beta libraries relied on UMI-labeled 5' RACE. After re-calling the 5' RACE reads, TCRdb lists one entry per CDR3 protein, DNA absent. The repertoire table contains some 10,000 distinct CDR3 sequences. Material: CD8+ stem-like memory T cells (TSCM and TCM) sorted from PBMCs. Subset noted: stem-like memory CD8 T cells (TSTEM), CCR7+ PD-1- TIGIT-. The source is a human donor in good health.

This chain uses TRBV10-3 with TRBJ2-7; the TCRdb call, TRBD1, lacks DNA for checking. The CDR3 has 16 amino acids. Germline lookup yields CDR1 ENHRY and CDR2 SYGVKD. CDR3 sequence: CAITRDSSGPAYEQYF.

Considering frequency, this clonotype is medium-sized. The CDR3 loop reads CASSQGLADSYNEQFF. V is TRBV3-1 and J is TRBJ2-1. The CDR3 sequence is 16 residues long. Per germline, CDR1 LGHDT and CDR2 YNNKEL (reference sequence).

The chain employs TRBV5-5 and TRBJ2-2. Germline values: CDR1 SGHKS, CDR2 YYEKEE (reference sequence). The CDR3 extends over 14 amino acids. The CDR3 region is CASLEQMNTGELFF.

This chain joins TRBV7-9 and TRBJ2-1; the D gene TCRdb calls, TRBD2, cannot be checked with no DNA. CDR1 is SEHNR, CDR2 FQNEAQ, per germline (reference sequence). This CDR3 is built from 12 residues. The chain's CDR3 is CASRQTGREQFF.

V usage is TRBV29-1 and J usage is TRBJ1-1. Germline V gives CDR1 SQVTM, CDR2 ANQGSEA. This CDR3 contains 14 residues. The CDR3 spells CSVEVGRMNTEAFF.

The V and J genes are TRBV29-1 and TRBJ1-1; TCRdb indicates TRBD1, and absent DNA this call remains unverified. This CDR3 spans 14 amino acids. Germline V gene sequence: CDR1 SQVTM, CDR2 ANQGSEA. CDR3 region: CSIRRDRGFAEAFF. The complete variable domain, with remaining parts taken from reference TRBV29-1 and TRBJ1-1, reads SAVISQKPSRDICQRGTSLTIQCQVDSQVTMMFWYRQQPGQSLTLIATANQGSEATYESGFVIDKFPISRPNLTFSTLTVSNMSPEDSSIYLCSIRRDRGFAEAFFGQGTRLTVV.

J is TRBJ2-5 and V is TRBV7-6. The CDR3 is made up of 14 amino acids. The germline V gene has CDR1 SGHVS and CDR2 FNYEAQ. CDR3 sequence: CASSLWLAAETQYF.

The CDR3 region is CASSIGTSEPFF. This chain connects TRBV19 to TRBJ2-1; TCRdb proposes TRBD2, but this gene call is untestable without DNA. This CDR3 has 12 residues. Per the germline V gene, CDR1 is LNHDA and CDR2 is SQIVND (reference sequence).

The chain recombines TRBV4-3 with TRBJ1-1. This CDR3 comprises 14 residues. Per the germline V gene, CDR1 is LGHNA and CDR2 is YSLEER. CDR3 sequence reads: CASSQDPMNTEAFF.

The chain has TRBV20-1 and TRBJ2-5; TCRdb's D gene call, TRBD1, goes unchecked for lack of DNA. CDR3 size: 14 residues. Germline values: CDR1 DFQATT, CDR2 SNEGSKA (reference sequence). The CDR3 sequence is CSAPTRDYQETQYF.

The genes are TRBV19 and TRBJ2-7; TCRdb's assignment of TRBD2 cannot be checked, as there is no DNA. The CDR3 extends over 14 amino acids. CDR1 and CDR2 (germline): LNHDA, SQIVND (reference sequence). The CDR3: CASSSASGTYEQYF.

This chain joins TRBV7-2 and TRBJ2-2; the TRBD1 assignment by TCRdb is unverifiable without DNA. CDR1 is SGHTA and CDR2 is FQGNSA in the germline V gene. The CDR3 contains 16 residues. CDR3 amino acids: CASSLGDPGYTGELFF.

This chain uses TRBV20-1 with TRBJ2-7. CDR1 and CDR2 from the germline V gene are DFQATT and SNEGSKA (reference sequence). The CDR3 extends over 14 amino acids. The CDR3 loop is CSARGTVSSYEQYF.

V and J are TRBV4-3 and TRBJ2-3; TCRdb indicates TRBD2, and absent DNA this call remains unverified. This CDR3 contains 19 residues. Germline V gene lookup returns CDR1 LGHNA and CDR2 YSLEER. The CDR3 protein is CASSHRTSGGMLSTDTQYF.

The CDR3 loop reads CASSLEGATDTQYF. The chain combines TRBV7-9 with TRBJ2-3; TCRdb returns TRBD1, unconfirmable since there is no DNA. CDR1 and CDR2 (germline): SEHNR, FQNEAQ (reference sequence). This CDR3 has 14 amino acids. The full variable domain, completed using reference TRBV7-9 and TRBJ2-3, is DTGVSQNPRHKITKRGQNVTFRCDPISEHNRLYWYRQTLGQGPEFLTYFQNEAQLEKSRLLSDRFSAERPKGSFSTLEIQRTEQGDSAMYLCASSLEGATDTQYFGPGTRLTVL.

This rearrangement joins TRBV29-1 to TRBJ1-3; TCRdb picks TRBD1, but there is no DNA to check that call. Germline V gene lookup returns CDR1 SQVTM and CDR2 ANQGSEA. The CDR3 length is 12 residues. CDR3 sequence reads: CSVGGFGNTIYF.

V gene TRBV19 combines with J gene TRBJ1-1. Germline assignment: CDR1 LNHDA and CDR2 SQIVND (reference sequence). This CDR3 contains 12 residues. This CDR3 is CASSTGVTEAFF.

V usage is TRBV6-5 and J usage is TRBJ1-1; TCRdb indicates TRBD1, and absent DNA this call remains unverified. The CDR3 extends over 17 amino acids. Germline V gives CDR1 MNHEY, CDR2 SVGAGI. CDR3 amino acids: CASSYLDRGRRGTEAFF.

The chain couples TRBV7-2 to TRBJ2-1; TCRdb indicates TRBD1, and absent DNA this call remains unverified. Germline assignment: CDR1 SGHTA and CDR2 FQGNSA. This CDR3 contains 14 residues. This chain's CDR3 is CASSPLGASNEQFF.

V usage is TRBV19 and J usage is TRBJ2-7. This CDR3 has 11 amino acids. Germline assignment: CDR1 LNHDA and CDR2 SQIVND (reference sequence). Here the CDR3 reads CASRGYHEQYF. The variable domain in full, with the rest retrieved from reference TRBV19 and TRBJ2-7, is DGGITQSPKYLFRKEGQNVTLSCEQNLNHDAMYWYRQDPGQGLRLIYYSQIVNDFQKGDIAEGYSVSREKKESFPLTVTSAQKNPTAFYLCASRGYHEQYFGPGTRLTVT.

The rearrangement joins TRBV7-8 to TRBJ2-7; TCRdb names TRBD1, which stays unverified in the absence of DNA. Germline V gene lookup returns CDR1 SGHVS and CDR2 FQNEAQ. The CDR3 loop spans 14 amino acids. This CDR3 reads CASSRKTTPGEQYF.

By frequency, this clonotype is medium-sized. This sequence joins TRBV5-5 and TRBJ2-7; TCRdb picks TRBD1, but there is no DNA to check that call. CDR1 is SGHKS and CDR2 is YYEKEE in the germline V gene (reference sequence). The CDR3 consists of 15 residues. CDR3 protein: CASSLAMAGGYEQYF. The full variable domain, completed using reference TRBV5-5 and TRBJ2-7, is DAGVTQSPTHLIKTRGQQVTLRCSPISGHKSVSWYQQVLGQGPQFIFQYYEKEERGRGNFPDRFSARQFPNYSSELNVNALLLGDSALYLCASSLAMAGGYEQYFGPGTRLTVT.

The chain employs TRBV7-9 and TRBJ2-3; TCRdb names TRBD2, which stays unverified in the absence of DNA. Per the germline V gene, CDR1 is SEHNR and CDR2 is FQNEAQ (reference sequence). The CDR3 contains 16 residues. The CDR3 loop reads CASSPPYSGGTDTQYF.

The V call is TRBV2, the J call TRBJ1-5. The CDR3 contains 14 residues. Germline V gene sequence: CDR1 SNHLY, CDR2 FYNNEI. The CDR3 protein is CASSEGDRIQPQHF.

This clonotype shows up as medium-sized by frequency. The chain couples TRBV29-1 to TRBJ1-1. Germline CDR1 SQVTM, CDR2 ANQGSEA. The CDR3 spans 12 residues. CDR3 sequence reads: CSVAYWGTEAFF.

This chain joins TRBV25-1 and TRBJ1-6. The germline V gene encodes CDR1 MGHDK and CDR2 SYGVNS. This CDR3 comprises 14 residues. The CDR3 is CASSEGPEYSPLHF. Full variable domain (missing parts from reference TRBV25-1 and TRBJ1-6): EADIYQTPRYLVIGTGKKITLECSQTMGHDKMYWYQQDPGMELHLIHYSYGVNSTEKGDLSSESTVSRIRTEHFPLTLESARPSHTSQYLCASSEGPEYSPLHFGNGTRLTVT.

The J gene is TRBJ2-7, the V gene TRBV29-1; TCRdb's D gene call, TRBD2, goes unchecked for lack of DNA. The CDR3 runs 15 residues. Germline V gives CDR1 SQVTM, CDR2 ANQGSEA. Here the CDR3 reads CSVEDPAGEAYEQYF.

CDR3 sequence: CASSLEGGEQYF. The chain joins TRBV7-9 to TRBJ2-7. The CDR3 consists of 12 residues. Germline values: CDR1 SEHNR, CDR2 FQNEAQ (reference sequence).